Listed below are T cell receptor beta chains from one sample, sequenced in a study of CD8 T cells in Susac syndrome. MiXCR, run by TCRdb on the immunoSEQ multiplex PCR reads, gives a single entry per CDR3 protein. The top ten clones hold about 0.13% of a sample with fewer than 250,000 distinct CDR3 sequences, 80% to 95% of them seen once. Input material: CD8+ T cells from PBMCs. These receptor sequences come from a human donor with multiple sclerosis. The CDR3 runs from the conserved cysteine through the conserved F or W. A D gene is named only where the DNA matches it firmly. Rows may omit the clone size; those that give it use once, few, many or a size class.

CASSPRPSSTDTQYF	TGTGCCAGCAGCCCCCGTCCTTCTAGCACAGATACGCAGTATTTT	TRBV4-2	TRBJ2-3	.	.
CASSLSPSSHEQFF	TGTGCCAGCAGTTTATCCCCTAGTAGCCATGAGCAGTTCTTC	TRBV27	TRBJ2-1	.	.
CASSIAQNTEAFF	TGTGCCAGTAGTATAGCCCAGAACACTGAAGCTTTCTTT	TRBV19	TRBJ1-1	.	.
CASRGDGAYEQYF	TGCGCCAGCAGGGGGGACGGGGCCTACGAGCAGTACTTC	TRBV5-1	TRBJ2-7	.	.
CASSLMNRSYEQYF	TGTGCCAGCAGTTTAATGAACAGGAGCTACGAGCAGTACTTC	TRBV12-3/TRBV12-4	TRBJ2-7	.	.
CASSQDWAGRTVEQYF	TGCGCCAGCAGCCAAGATTGGGCGGGCCGTACGGTAGAGCAGTACTTC	TRBV4-3	TRBJ2-7	.	.
CASSLGGGAADTQYF	TGTGCCAGCAGCTTAGGCGGGGGGGCCGCAGATACGCAGTATTTT	TRBV5-8	TRBJ2-3	.	TRBD2
CASSAWGVTGVREQFF	TGTGCCAGCAGCGCATGGGGGGTCACCGGGGTACGCGAGCAGTTCTTC	TRBV7-8	TRBJ2-1	.	.
CASGWTGDTGNTIYF	TGTGCCAGCGGGTGGACAGGGGATACTGGAAACACCATATATTTT	TRBV6-5	TRBJ1-3	.	TRBD1
CASSPGDFTGELFF	TGTGCCAGCAGCCCGGGGGACTTCACCGGGGAGCTGTTTTTT	TRBV3-1	TRBJ2-2	.	.
CASSSPSSKANTGELFF	TGTGCCAGCAGTTCCCCCTCGAGCAAGGCTAACACCGGGGAGCTGTTTTTT	TRBV9	TRBJ2-2	.	.
CSAMAPVTESANYGYTF	TGCAGTGCTATGGCACCTGTAACAGAGAGCGCTAACTATGGCTACACCTTC	TRBV20-1	TRBJ1-2	.	.
CATSRAANTEAFF	TGTGCCACCAGCCGGGCAGCCAACACTGAAGCTTTCTTT	TRBV15	TRBJ1-1	.	.
CAWSTLEPAPPGTDTQYF	TGTGCCTGGAGTACCCTCGAGCCGGCCCCCCCAGGAACAGATACGCAGTATTTT	TRBV30	TRBJ2-3	.	.
CASSIVGGAGTEAFF	TGTGCCAGTAGTATAGTAGGGGGCGCAGGCACTGAAGCTTTCTTT	TRBV19	TRBJ1-1	.	TRBD1
CASSYNAPTSGRGGEQFF	TGTGCCAGCAGCTATAACGCCCCGACTAGCGGGAGAGGGGGTGAGCAGTTCTTC	TRBV6-2/TRBV6-3	TRBJ2-1	.	TRBD2
CSVEDGSSHPEAFF	TGCAGCGTTGAAGATGGCAGTTCCCATCCTGAAGCTTTCTTT	TRBV29-1	TRBJ1-1	.	.
CASSKTEATTYYGYTF	TGCGCCAGCAGCAAGACAGAGGCAACTACTTACTATGGCTACACCTTC	TRBV4-1	TRBJ1-2	.	.
CSASTSGGPYEQYF	TGCAGTGCTTCGACTAGCGGGGGCCCCTACGAGCAGTACTTC	TRBV20-1	TRBJ2-7	.	TRBD2
CASSLSVRQETQYF	TGTGCCAGCAGTTTATCAGTACGTCAAGAGACCCAGTACTTC	TRBV12-3/TRBV12-4	TRBJ2-5	.	.
CASRGGQDGYTF	TGTGCCAGCAGAGGGGGACAGGATGGCTACACCTTC	TRBV27	TRBJ1-2	.	TRBD1
CASSIQGAGEKLFF	TGTGCCAGCAGTATCCAGGGGGCAGGAGAAAAACTGTTTTTT	TRBV27	TRBJ1-4	.	TRBD1
CASSLVGITEAFF	TGTGCCAGCAGTTTAGTCGGGATCACTGAAGCTTTCTTT	TRBV12-3/TRBV12-4	TRBJ1-1	few	.
CASSYVSGLLVRETQYF	TGTGCCAGCAGTTATGTATCGGGACTGCTGGTTAGGGAGACCCAGTACTTC	TRBV12-3/TRBV12-4	TRBJ2-5	.	.
CASSHRDPARETQYF	TGTGCCAGCAGTCACAGGGACCCCGCCAGGGAGACCCAGTACTTC	TRBV27	TRBJ2-5	.	.
CASSQERRLFSYEQYF	TGCGCCAGCAGCCAAGAACGAAGGTTGTTTTCTTACGAGCAGTACTTC	TRBV4-3	TRBJ2-7	.	.
CASSPHHPGGQETQYF	TGTGCCAGCAGCCCCCATCATCCGGGGGGCCAAGAGACCCAGTACTTC	TRBV7-9	TRBJ2-5	.	TRBD2